The following is a T cell receptor (beta chain) sequence with its context. This table comes from immunoSEQ multiplex PCR, and its TCRdb copy is limited to in-frame clones, with some not included. This table holds about 110,000 clones, about 90% found once. The data derive from a study of T cell changes during pregnancy in multiple sclerosis. Germline values: CDR1 SGHNT, CDR2 YENEEA. The CDR3 totals 16 residues. The ends were cut back, 0 bases at V and 4 bases at J, with 15 bases in the middle. Sequenced material: peripheral blood, taken before pregnancy. V and J are TRBV11-3 and TRBJ2-5; D gene unclear. The TCR comes from a female donor with multiple sclerosis, enrolled in a pregnancy study. CDR3 nucleotides: TGTGCCAGCAGCTTAGAGGGCAACCTAAGGCGAGAGACCCAGTACTTC. Its protein is CASSLEGNLRRETQYF.